These 20 T cell receptor beta chains share one sample of origin, sequenced in a study of blood T cell repertoires in COVID-19. Assay: immunoSEQ multiplex PCR; the TCRdb copy retains only in-frame clones and omits some. The sample shows under 200,000 clones, about 80% of them seen only once. The sequenced material came from PBMCs or T cells enriched from blood (not recorded which). The receptors stem from an older woman who had recovered from COVID-19.

This chain connects TRBV30 to TRBJ1-1; 7 nucleotides match TRBD1. The germline V gene has CDR1 GTSNPN and CDR2 SVGIG (reference sequence). The CDR3 extends over 14 amino acids. The J segment lost 4 bases and the V segment lost 3 bases, leaving 8 bases of the junction unmatched. The CDR3 nucleotides read TGTGCCTGGAGGCCGGACAGGTTTGGCACTGAAGCTTTCTTT. Its translation is CAWRPDRFGTEAFF.

The chain has TRBV2 and TRBJ1-1; a weak D match, TRBD1 (5 bases). V gave up 1 base and J gave up 6 bases, with 12 bases separating them. The CDR3 sequence is 14 residues long. CDR1 is SNHLY, CDR2 FYNNEI, per germline. CDR3 sequence (DNA): TGTGCCAGCAGTGAAGGGGTGACGGGGGCTGAAGCTTTCTTT. As protein: CASSEGVTGAEAFF.

The V and J genes are TRBV3-1 (or the pseudogene TRBV3-2) and TRBJ2-3; D uncertain. The V end lost 7 bases, the J end lost 5 bases, and 13 bases lay between the germline ends. The germline CDR1 and CDR2 sequences are LGHDT and YNNKEL (reference sequence). The length of the CDR3 is 13 residues. CDR3 residues: CASNELYGDTQYF. Written as DNA, the CDR3 is TGTGCCAGCAACGAGCTGTATGGAGATACGCAGTATTTT.

This chain joins TRBV2 and TRBJ1-1; 7 bases are a match to TRBD1. This CDR3 spans 15 amino acids. Per the germline V gene, CDR1 is SNHLY and CDR2 is FYNNEI. Unmatched junction bases numbered 9, after V lost 8 bases and J lost 0 bases. The CDR3 sequence: CASHRTGQMNTEAFF. The DNA of the CDR3 is TGTGCCAGCCACCGGACAGGCCAGATGAACACTGAAGCTTTCTTT.

This chain links TRBV19 with TRBJ1-2; tentative D call: TRBD1 (6 bases). Trimming removed 1 base at V and 4 bases at J, with 13 bases between. This CDR3 has 15 residues. Germline CDR1 and CDR2: LNHDA and SQIVND (reference sequence). DNA for the CDR3: TGTGCCAGTAGTATAGGGGAGGGGGGAACCTATGGCTACACCTTC. Amino acids: CASSIGEGGTYGYTF.

The rearrangement links TRBV9 to TRBJ1-3; maybe TRBD1 (6 bases). Germline V gene data show CDR1 as SGDLS and CDR2 as YYNGEE. CDR3 length equals 12 residues. V gave up 2 bases and J gave up 12 bases, with 12 bases separating them. CDR3 DNA: TGTGCCAGCAGCGTTCCGGGACACCTCATATATTTT. This codes for CASSVPGHLIYF.

This clone was seen a few times. The chain employs TRBV15 and TRBJ1-1; 12 positions match TRBD1. From germline, CDR1 is LNHNV and CDR2 YYDKDF (reference sequence). The junction had 10 bases not matched to a gene; V was cut back by 3 bases and J by 11 bases. This CDR3 is 15 amino acids long. The CDR3 loop is CATSSGTGGRGIAFF. The CDR3 region has the DNA TGTGCCACCAGCAGCGGGACAGGGGGCAGGGGGATTGCTTTCTTT.

The J gene is TRBJ2-2, the V gene TRBV5-1, with a possible D match to TRBD2 (6 bases). Trimming removed 5 bases at V and 1 base at J, with 6 bases between. The germline V gene encodes CDR1 SGHRS and CDR2 YFSETQ. The CDR3 extends over 13 amino acids. The CDR3, as DNA: TGCGCCAGCAGGGGAGGGAACACCGGGGAGCTGTTTTTT. Protein sequence: CASRGGNTGELFF.

This chain links TRBV18 with TRBJ1-6, with a weak D call TRBD1 (5 bases). Between the trimmed V and J ends, which lost 3 bases and 9 bases, there was a span of 15 bases. This CDR3 is built from 15 residues. Looked up from germline, CDR1 is KGHSH and CDR2 is LQKENI. The CDR3 nucleotides read TGTGCCAGCTCACCCGCCGGGGCGGGGGGTTCACCCCTCCACTTT. It is translated as CASSPAGAGGSPLHF.

V gene TRBV19 combines with J gene TRBJ1-5, with a weak D call TRBD1 (6 bases). The V end lost 5 bases, the J end lost 4 bases, and 9 bases lay between the germline ends. The CDR3 runs to 13 residues. Germline values: CDR1 LNHDA, CDR2 SQIVND (reference sequence). Here the CDR3 DNA reads TGTGCCAGTAGTCCGCAGGGGAATCAGCCCCAGCATTTT. This encodes CASSPQGNQPQHF.

This clone was seen a handful of times. The gene calls are TRBV19 and TRBJ1-2; possible D gene TRBD1, 5 bases. In germline, CDR1 is LNHDA, CDR2 SQIVND (reference sequence). The germline V and J ends were trimmed by 6 bases and 7 bases, with 27 bases remaining between them. This CDR3 is built from 17 residues. The CDR3 DNA follows: TGTGCCAGTAGCTCCGCAGACCTCCAGGGCCTTCTATTTGGCTACACCTTC. Amino acids: CASSSADLQGLLFGYTF.

The chain employs TRBV6-2 or TRBV6-3 and TRBJ1-6; 7 nucleotides line up with TRBD1. With V trimmed by 5 bases and J by 10 bases, 11 bases remained unmatched. The CDR3 covers 15 residues. CDR1 MNHEY and CDR2 SVGEGT come from the germline V gene. This CDR3 reads CASSHRDRGISPLHF. CDR3 nucleotides: TGTGCCAGCAGTCACCGGGACAGAGGTATATCACCCCTCCACTTT.

The CDR3 here is CAWSPYTGELFF. The CDR3 nucleotides are TGTGCCTGGAGTCCATACACCGGGGAGCTGTTTTTT. The chain joins TRBV30 to TRBJ2-2; D is undetermined. From germline, CDR1 is GTSNPN and CDR2 SVGIG (reference sequence). The CDR3 consists of 12 residues. V lost 2 bases and J lost 3, with 4 bases in between.

The J gene is TRBJ2-7, the V gene TRBV19, with 12 bases fitting TRBD2. The germline CDR1 and CDR2 sequences are LNHDA and SQIVND (reference sequence). V lost 4 bases, J lost 2 bases, and 9 bases stayed unmatched. This CDR3 spans 17 amino acids. This CDR3 reads CASSTWTSGDDPYEQYF. CDR3 sequence (DNA): TGTGCCAGTAGTACCTGGACTAGCGGGGACGACCCCTACGAGCAGTACTTC.

The gene calls are TRBV12-5 and TRBJ2-5; the match to TRBD2 covers 11 bases. The trim removed 5 bases at V and 2 bases at J, leaving 7 bases unmatched. Germline V gene sequence: CDR1 LGHNT, CDR2 FRNRAP. The length of the CDR3 is 16 residues. CDR3 nucleotides: TGTGCTAGTGGTGCCTCTAGCGGGGGGCCTCAAGAGACCCAGTACTTC. Translated: CASGASSGGPQETQYF.

V usage is TRBV11-2 and J usage is TRBJ2-2; D gene uncertain. CDR3 length equals 11 residues. V was cut by 4 bases and J by 7 bases, with 4 bases left in between. Germline V CDR1 and CDR2: SGHAT, FQNNGV. CDR3 sequence (DNA): TGTGCCAGCAGCTCTGTCGGGGAGCTGTTTTTT. Residues: CASSSVGELFF. The full variable domain, with the rest looked up from reference TRBV11-2 and TRBJ2-2, is EAGVAQSPRYKIIEKRQSVAFWCNPISGHATLYWYQQILGQGPKLLIQFQNNGVVDDSQLPKDRFSAERLKGVDSTLKIQPAKLEDSAVYLCASSSVGELFFGEGSRLTVL.

The chain combines TRBV11-2 with TRBJ2-1, with a tentative D call TRBD2 (7 bases). CDR1 and CDR2 (germline): SGHAT, FQNNGV. The CDR3 runs 14 residues. V lost 0 bases to trimming and J lost 6 bases, with 9 bases between them. CDR3 protein: CASSLEGGANEQFF. The CDR3 nucleotides read TGTGCCAGCAGCTTAGAAGGGGGGGCCAATGAGCAGTTCTTC.

The chain recombines TRBV7-2 with TRBJ2-5; D unclear. Germline CDR1 is SGHTA and CDR2 is FQGNSA. The CDR3 covers 12 residues. V lost 1 base, J lost 7 bases, and 7 bases lay in between. The CDR3 nucleotides read TGTGCCAGCAGCTTAGTTACGGGGACCCAGTACTTC. Translated, it gives CASSLVTGTQYF.

The rearrangement links TRBV12-3 or TRBV12-4 to TRBJ1-2, with D hard to call. The germline V and J ends were trimmed by 1 base and 7 bases, with 10 bases remaining between them. This CDR3 has 13 residues. The CDR3 DNA reads as TGTGCCAGCAGTTTAGGTTCGTTTTCTGGCTACACCTTC. Translation: CASSLGSFSGYTF.

The chain uses TRBV29-1 and TRBJ1-1, with a tentative D call TRBD1 (5 bases). Germline CDR1 and CDR2: SQVTM and ANQGSEA. V dropped 6 bases and J dropped 11 bases, with 19 bases sitting between them. This CDR3 region has 12 residues. The DNA for the CDR3 is TGCAGCGTCGCCCCAGGGCGCGAGGAGGCTTTCTTT. It is translated as CSVAPGREEAFF. Full variable domain (outside the CDR3, taken from reference TRBV29-1 and TRBJ1-1): SAVISQKPSRDICQRGTSLTIQCQVDSQVTMMFWYRQQPGQSLTLIATANQGSEATYESGFVIDKFPISRPNLTFSTLTVSNMSPEDSSIYLCSVAPGREEAFFGQGTRLTVV.